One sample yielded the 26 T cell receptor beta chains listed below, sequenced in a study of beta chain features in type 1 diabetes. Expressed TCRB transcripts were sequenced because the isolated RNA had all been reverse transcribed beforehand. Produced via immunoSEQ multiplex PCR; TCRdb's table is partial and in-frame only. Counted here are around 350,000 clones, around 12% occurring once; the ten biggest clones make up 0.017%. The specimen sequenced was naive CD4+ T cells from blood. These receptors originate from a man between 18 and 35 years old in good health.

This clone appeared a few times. CDR3 DNA: TGTGCCAGCAGCTTTATACGGACAGCCCCGATAGCCAAAAACATTCAGTACTTC. Its protein product is CASSFIRTAPIAKNIQYF. The chain combines TRBV7-9 with TRBJ2-4, with D possibly matching TRBD1 (6 bases). This CDR3 spans 18 amino acids. V lost 3 bases and J lost 0, with 18 bases in between. Germline CDR1 and CDR2: SEHNR and FQNEAQ (reference sequence).

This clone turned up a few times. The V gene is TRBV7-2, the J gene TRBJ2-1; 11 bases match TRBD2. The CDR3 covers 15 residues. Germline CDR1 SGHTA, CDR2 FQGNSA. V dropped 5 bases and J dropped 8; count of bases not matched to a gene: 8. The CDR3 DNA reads TGTGCCAGCAGCCAGACAAGACTAGCGGGATATGAGCAGTTCTTC. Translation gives CASSQTRLAGYEQFF.

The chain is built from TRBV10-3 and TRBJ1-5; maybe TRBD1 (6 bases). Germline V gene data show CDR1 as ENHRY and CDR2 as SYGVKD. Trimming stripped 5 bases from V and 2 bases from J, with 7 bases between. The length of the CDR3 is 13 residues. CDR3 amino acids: CAISSGGNQPQHF. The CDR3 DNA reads TGTGCCATCAGTTCAGGGGGCAATCAGCCCCAGCATTTT.

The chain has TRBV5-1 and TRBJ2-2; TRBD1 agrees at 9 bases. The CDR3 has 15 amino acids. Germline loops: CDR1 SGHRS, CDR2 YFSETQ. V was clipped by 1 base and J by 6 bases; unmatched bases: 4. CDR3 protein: CASSLTGGEAGELFF. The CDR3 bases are TGCGCCAGCAGCTTGACAGGGGGCGAGGCCGGGGAGCTGTTTTTT.

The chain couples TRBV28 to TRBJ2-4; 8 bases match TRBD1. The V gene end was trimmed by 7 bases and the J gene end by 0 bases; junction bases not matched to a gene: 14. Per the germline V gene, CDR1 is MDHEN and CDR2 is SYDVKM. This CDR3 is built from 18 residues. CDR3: CASNNDRGHQIAKNIQYF. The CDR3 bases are TGTGCCAGCAACAACGACAGGGGTCATCAGATAGCCAAAAACATTCAGTACTTC.

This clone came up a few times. The CDR3 protein is CSARVLNTQHF. The DNA for the CDR3 is TGCAGTGCTAGAGTGCTGAACACACAGCATTTT. The chain couples TRBV20-1 to TRBJ1-5; D remains unclear. Looked up from germline, CDR1 is DFQATT and CDR2 is SNEGSKA (reference sequence). This CDR3 contains 11 residues. Trimming removed 1 base from V and 13 bases from J, with 11 bases in between.

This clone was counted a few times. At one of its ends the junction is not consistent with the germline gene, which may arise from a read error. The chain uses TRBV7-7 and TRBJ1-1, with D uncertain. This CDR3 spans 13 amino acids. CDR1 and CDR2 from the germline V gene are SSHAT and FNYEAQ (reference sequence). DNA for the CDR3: TGTGCTAGCAGCTTAAACAGGAACACTGAAGCTTTCTTT. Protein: CASSLNRNTEAFF.

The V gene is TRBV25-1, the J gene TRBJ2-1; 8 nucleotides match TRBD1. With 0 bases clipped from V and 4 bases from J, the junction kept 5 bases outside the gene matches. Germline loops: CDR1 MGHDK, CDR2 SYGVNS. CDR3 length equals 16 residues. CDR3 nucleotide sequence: TGTGCCAGCAGTGAATATGCCCAGGGGGCGTACAATGAGCAGTTCTTC. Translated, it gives CASSEYAQGAYNEQFF.

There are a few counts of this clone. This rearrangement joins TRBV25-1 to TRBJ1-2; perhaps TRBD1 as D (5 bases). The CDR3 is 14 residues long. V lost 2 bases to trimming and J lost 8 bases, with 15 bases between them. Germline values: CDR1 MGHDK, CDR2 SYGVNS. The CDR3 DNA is TGTGCCAGCAGTGAAAGTTTGGACAAGCCCGGCTACACCTTC. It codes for CASSESLDKPGYTF.

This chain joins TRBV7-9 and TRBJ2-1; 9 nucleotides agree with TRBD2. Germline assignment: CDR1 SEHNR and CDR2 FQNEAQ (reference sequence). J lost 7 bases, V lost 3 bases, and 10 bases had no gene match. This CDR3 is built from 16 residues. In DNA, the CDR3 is TGTGCCAGCAGCTTCGGGGGCGGGAGGGCGAGAAATGAGCAGTTCTTC. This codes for CASSFGGGRARNEQFF. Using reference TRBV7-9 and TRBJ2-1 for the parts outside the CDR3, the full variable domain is DTGVSQNPRHKITKRGQNVTFRCDPISEHNRLYWYRQTLGQGPEFLTYFQNEAQLEKSRLLSDRFSAERPKGSFSTLEIQRTEQGDSAMYLCASSFGGGRARNEQFFGPGTRLTVL.

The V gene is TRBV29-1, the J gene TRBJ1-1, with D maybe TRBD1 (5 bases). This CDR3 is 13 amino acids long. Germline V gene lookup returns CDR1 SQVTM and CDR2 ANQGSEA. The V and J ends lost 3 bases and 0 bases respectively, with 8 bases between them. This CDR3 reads CSVEEGLNTEAFF. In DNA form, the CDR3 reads TGCAGCGTTGAGGAGGGGCTGAACACTGAAGCTTTCTTT.

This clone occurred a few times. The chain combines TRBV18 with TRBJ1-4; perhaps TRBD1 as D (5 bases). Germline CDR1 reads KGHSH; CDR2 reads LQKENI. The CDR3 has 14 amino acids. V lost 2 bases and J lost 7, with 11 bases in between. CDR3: CASSPGGGFEKLFF. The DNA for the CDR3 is TGTGCCAGCTCACCAGGGGGAGGATTTGAAAAACTGTTTTTT.

The CDR3 DNA follows: TGTGCCAGCAGCCCCGCCGGGTATGAGCAGTTCTTC. As protein: CASSPAGYEQFF. This chain links TRBV7-2 with TRBJ2-1; no clear D. This CDR3 spans 12 amino acids. The V end lost 5 bases, the J end lost 8 bases, and 10 bases lay between the germline ends. The germline CDR1 and CDR2 sequences are SGHTA and FQGNSA.

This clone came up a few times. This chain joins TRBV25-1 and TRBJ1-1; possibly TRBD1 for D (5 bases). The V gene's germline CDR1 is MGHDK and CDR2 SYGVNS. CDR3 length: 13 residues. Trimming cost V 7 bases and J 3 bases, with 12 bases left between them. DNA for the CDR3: TGTGCCAGCATCAAGGAAGGGGACACTGAAGCTTTCTTT. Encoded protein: CASIKEGDTEAFF.

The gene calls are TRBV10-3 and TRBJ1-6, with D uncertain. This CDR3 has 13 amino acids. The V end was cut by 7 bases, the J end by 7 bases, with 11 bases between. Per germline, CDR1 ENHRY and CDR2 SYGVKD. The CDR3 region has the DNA TGTGCCATCAATGGTGGGGAGAATTCACCCCTCCACTTT. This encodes CAINGGENSPLHF.

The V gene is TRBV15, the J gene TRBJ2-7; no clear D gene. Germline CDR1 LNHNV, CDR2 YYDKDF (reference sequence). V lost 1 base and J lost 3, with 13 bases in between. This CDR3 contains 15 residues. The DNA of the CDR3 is TGTGCCACCAGCAGAGGGGCAGGTCCGAACTACGAGCAGTACTTC. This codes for CATSRGAGPNYEQYF.

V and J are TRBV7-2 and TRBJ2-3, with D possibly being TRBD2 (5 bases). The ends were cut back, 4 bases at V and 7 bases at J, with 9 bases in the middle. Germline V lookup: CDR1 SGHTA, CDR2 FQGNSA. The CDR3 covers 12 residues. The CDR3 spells CASSSDSYTQYF. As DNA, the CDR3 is TGTGCCAGCAGCTCGGACTCCTATACGCAGTATTTT.

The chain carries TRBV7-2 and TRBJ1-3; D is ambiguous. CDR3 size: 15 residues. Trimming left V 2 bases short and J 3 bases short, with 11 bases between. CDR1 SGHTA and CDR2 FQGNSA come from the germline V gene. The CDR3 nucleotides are TGTGCCAGCAGCTTATCTTGGCTAGGTGGAAACACCATATATTTT. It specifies CASSLSWLGGNTIYF. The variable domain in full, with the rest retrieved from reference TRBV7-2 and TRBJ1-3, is GAGVSQSPSNKVTEKGKDVELRCDPISGHTALYWYRQSLGQGLEFLIYFQGNSAPDKSGLPSDRFSAERTGGSVSTLTIQRTQQEDSAVYLCASSLSWLGGNTIYFGEGSWLTVV.

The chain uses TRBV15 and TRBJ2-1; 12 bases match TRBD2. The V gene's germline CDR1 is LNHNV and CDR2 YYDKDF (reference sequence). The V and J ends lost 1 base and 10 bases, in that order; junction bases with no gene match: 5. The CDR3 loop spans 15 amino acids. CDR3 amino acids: CATSRATGLAGEQFF. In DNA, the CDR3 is TGTGCCACCAGCAGAGCCACAGGACTAGCGGGAGAGCAGTTCTTC.

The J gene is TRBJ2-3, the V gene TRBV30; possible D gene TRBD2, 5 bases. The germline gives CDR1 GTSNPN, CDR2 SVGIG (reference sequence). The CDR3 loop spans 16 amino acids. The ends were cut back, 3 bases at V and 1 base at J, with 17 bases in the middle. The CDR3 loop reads CAWRPGRAQRTDTQYF. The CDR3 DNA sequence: TGTGCCTGGAGACCCGGGCGGGCCCAACGCACAGATACGCAGTATTTT.

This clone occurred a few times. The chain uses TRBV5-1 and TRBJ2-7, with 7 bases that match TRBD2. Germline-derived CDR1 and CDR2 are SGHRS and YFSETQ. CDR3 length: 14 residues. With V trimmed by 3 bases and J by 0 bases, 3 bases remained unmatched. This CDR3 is CASSSLADSYEQYF. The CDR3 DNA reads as TGCGCCAGCAGCTCCCTAGCGGACTCCTACGAGCAGTACTTC.

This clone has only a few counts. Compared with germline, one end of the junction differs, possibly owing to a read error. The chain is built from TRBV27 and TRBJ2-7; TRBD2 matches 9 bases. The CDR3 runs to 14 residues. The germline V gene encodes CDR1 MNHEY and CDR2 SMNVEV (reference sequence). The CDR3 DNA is TGTGCCAGCCGTTTAGCGGGAGCAGTGAACGAGCAGTACTTC. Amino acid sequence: CASRLAGAVNEQYF.

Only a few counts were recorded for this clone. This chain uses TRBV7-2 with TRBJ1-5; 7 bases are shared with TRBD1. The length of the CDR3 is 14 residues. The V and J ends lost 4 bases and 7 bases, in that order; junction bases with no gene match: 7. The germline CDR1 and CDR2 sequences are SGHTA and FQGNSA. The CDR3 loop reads CASSSTGVGQPQHF. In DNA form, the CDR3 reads TGTGCCAGCAGCTCAACAGGGGTAGGACAGCCCCAGCATTTT.

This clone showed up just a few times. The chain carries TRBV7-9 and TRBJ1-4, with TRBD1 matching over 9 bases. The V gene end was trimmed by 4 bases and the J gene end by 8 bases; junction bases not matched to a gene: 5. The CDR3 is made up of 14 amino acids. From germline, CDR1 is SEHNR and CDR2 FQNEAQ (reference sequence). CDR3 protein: CASSSDRGAEKLFF. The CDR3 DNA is TGTGCCAGCAGCTCAGACAGGGGGGCAGAAAAACTGTTTTTT.

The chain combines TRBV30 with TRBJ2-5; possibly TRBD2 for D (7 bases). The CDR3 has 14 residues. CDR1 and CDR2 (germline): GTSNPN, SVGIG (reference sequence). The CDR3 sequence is CAGGGEGLPETQYF. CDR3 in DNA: TGTGCGGGGGGCGGGGAGGGCCTCCCAGAGACCCAGTACTTC. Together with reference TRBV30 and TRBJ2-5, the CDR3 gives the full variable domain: SQTIHQWPATLVQPVGSPLSLECTVEGTSNPNLYWYRQAAGRGLQLLFYSVGIGQISSEVPQNLSASRPQDRQFILSSKKLLLSDSGFYLCAGGGEGLPETQYFGPGTRLLVL.

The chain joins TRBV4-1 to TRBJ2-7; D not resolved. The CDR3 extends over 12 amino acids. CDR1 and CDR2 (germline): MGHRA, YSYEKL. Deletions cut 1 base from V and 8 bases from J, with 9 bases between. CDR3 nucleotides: TGCGCCAGCAGCCAAGCTATGGAGAAGCAGTACTTC. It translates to CASSQAMEKQYF.